This T cell receptor beta chain derives from a study of molecular identifiers for immune sequencing clone quantification. Germline V CDR1 and CDR2: LNHDA, SQIVND (reference sequence). The V gene lost 6 bases and the J gene lost 3 bases, with 11 bases spanning the gap. The CDR3 loop spans 14 amino acids. Previously described methods with listed TCR primers produced the bulk TCR libraries. A single record per CDR3 protein comes from TCRdb applying MiXCR to the PCR reads. The table lists approximately 550,000 distinct CDR3 sequences, about 21% of them singletons. The receptor was derived from a human donor in good health. Some libraries in this study had Jurkat cell RNA spiked in. This chain connects TRBV19 to TRBJ2-2; D not certain. Material for sequencing was naive CD8+ T cells from blood, with Jurkat cell RNA spiked in. Sample subset: FACS-sorted CD8+CD4-CCR7+CD45RA+ naive T cells. The DNA of the CDR3 is TGTGCCAGTAGACTCTTTGGCGACACCGGGGAGCTGTTTTTT. This encodes CASRLFGDTGELFF.